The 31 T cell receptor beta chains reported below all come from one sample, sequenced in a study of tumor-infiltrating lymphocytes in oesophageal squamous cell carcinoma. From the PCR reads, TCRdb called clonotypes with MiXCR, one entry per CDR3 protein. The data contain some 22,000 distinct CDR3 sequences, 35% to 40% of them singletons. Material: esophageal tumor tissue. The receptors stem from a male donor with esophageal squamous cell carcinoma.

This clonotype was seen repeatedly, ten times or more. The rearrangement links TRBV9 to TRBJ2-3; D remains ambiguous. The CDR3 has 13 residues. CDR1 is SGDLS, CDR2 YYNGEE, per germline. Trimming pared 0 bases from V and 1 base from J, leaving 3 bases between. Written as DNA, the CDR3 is TGTGCCAGCAGCGTAGGGGGCACAGATACGCAGTATTTT. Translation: CASSVGGTDTQYF.

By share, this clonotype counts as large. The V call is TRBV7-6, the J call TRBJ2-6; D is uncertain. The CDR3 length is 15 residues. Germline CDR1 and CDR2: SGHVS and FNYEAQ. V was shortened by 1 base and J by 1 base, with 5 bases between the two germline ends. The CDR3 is CASSLERSGANVLTF. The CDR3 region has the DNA TGTGCCAGCAGCTTAGAAAGATCTGGGGCCAACGTCCTGACTTTC.

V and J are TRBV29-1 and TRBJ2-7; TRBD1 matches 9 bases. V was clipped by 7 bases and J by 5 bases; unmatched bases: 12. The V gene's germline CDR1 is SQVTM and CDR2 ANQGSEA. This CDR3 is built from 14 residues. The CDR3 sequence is CSAVPGQGGDEQYF. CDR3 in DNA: TGCAGCGCCGTACCGGGACAGGGTGGTGACGAGCAGTACTTC.

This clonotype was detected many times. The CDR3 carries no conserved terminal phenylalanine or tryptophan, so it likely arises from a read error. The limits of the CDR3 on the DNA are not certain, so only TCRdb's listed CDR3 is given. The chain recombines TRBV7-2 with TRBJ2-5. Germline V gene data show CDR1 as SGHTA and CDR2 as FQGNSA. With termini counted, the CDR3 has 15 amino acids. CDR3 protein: CASSLARSGGYTFGS.

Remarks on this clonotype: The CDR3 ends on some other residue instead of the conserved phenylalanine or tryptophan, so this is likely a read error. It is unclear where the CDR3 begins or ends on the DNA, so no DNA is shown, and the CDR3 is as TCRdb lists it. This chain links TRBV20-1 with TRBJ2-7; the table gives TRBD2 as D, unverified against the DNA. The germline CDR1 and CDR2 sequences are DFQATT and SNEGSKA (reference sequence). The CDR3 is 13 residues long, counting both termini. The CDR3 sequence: CSARVEWPFTFGS.

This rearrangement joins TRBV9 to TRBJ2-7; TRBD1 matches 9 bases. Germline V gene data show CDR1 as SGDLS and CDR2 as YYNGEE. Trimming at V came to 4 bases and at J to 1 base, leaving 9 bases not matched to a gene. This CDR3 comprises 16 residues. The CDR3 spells CASSPDSGTGSYEQYF. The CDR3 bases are TGTGCCAGCAGCCCAGATTCCGGGACAGGGTCCTACGAGCAGTACTTC.

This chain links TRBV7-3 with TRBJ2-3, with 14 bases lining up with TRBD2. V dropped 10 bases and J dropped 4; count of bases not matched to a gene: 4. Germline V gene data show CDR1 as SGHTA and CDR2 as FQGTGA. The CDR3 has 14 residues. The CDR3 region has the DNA TGTGCCAATACGGGACTAGCGGGAGCAGATACGCAGTATTTT. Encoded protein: CANTGLAGADTQYF.

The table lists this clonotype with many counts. The CDR3 coding sequence is TGTGCCAGCAGTTACTCTGCGGGAGCAGGGCCAGATACGCAGTATTTT. Translation gives CASSYSAGAGPDTQYF. The chain employs TRBV6-6 and TRBJ2-3; 7 bases agree with TRBD2. This CDR3 region has 16 residues. V trimming: 0 bases; J trimming: 4 bases; junction bases outside the gene matches: 7. Per germline, CDR1 MNHNY and CDR2 SVGAGI (reference sequence).

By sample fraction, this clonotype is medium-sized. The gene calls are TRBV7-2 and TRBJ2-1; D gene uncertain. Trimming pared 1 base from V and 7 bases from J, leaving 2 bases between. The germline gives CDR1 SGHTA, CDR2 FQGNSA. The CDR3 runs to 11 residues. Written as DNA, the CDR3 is TGTGCCAGCAGCTTAGTGAATGAGCAGTTCTTC. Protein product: CASSLVNEQFF.

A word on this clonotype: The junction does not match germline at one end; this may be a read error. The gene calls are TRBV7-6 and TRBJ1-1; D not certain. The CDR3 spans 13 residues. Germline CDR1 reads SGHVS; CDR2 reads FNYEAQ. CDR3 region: CTSSSALASEQHF. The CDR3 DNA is TGTACCAGCAGCTCCGCACTAGCGAGCGAGCAGCACTTC.

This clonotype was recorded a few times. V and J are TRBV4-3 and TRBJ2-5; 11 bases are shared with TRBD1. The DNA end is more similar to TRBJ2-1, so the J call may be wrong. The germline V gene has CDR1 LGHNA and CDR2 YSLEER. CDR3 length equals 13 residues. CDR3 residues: CASTGQGDETQFF. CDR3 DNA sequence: TGCGCCAGCACGGGACAGGGGGACGAGACCCAGTTCTTC.

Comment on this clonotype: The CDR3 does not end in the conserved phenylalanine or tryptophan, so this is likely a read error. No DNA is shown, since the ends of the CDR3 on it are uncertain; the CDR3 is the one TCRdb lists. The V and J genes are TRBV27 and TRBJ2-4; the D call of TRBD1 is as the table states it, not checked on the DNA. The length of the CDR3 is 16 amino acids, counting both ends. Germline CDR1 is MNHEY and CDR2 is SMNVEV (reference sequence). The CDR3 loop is CASSAGQGTHEQYFGN.

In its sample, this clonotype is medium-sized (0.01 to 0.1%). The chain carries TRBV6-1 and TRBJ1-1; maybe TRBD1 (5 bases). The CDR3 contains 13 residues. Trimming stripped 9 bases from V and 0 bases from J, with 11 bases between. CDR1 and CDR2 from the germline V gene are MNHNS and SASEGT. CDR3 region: CASGTAMNTEAFF. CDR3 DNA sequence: TGTGCCAGTGGGACGGCGATGAACACTGAAGCTTTCTTT.

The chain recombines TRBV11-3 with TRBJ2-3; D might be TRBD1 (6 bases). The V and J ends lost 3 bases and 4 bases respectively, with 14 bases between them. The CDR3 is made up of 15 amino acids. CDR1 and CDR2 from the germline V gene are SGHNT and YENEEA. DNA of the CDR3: TGTGCCAGCAGCTTCAGAAGGGGGAATGCAGATACGCAGTATTTT. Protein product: CASSFRRGNADTQYF. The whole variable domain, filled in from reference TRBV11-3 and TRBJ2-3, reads EAGVVQSPRYKIIEKKQPVAFWCNPISGHNTLYWYLQNLGQGPELLIRYENEEAVDDSQLPKDRFSAERLKGVDSTLKIQPAELGDSAVYLCASSFRRGNADTQYFGPGTRLTVL.

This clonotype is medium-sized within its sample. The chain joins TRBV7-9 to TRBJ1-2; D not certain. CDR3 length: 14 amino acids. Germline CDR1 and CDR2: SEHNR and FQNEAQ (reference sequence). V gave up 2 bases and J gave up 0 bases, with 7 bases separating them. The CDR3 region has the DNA TGTGCCAGCAGCTTATCCCCCGCTAACTATGGCTACACCTTC. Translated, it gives CASSLSPANYGYTF.

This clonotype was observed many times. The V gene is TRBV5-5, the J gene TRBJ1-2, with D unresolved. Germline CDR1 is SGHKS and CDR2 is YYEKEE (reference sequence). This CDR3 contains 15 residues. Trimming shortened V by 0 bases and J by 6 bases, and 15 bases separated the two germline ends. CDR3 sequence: CASSLAPGMKDGYTF. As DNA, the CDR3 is TGTGCCAGCAGCTTGGCGCCGGGAATGAAAGATGGCTACACCTTC.

The CDR3 sequence: CAVQGAAKDTEAFF. CDR3 coding DNA: TGTGCTGTACAGGGGGCAGCGAAGGACACTGAAGCTTTCTTT. The chain is built from TRBV7-7 and TRBJ1-1; 9 bases map to TRBD1. In germline, CDR1 is SSHAT, CDR2 FNYEAQ (reference sequence). The CDR3 contains 14 residues.

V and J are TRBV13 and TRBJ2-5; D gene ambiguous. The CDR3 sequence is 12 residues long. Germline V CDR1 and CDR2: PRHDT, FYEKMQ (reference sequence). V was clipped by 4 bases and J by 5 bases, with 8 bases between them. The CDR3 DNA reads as TGTGCCAGCAGCTATGACGTGGAGACCCAGTACTTC. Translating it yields CASSYDVETQYF.

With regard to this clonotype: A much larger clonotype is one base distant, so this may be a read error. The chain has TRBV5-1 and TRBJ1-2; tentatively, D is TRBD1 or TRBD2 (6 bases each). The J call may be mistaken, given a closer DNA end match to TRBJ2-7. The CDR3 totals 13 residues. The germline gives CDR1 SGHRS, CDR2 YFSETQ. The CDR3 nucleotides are TGCGCCAACAGCTTGGGGGGCATCGCCGAGCAGTACTTC. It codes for CANSLGGIAEQYF.

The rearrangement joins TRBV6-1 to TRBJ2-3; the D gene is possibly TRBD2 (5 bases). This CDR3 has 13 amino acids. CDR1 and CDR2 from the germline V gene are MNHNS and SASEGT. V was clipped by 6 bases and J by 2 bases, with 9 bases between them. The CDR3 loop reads CASRKAVTDTQYF. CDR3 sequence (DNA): TGTGCCAGCAGAAAAGCGGTCACAGATACGCAGTATTTT.

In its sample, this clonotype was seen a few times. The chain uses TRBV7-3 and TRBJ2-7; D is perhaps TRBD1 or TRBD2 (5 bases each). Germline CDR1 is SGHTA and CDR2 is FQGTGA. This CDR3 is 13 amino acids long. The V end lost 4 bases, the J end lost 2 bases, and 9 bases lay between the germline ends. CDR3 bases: TGTGCCAGCAGCTCGGGACCAACCTACGAGCAGTACTTC. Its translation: CASSSGPTYEQYF.

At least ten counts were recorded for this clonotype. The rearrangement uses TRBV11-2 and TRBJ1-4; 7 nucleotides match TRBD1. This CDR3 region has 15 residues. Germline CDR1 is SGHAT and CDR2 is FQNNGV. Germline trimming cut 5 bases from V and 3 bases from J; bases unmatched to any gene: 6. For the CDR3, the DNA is TGTGCCAGCAGCGCCAGGGGGTTGGCTAATGAAAAACTGTTTTTT. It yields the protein CASSARGLANEKLFF.

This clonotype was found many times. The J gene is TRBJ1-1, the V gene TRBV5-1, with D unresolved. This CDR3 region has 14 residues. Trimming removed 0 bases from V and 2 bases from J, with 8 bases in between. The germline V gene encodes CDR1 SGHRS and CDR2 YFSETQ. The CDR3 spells CASSLDRPNTEAFF. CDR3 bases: TGCGCCAGCAGCTTGGACAGACCCAACACTGAAGCTTTCTTT.

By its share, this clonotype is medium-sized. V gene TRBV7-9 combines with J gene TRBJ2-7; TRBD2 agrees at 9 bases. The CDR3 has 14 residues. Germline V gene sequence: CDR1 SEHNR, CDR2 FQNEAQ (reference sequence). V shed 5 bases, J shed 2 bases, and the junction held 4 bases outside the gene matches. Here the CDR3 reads CASSTSGPTYEQYF. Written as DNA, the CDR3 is TGTGCCAGCAGCACTAGCGGGCCTACCTACGAGCAGTACTTC.

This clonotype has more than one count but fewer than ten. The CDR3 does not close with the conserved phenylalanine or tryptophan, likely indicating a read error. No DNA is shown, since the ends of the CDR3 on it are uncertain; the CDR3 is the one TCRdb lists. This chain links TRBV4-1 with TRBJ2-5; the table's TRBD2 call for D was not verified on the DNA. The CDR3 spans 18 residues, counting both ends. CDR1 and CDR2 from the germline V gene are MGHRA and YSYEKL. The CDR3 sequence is CASSQDRTGRPYGYTFGS.

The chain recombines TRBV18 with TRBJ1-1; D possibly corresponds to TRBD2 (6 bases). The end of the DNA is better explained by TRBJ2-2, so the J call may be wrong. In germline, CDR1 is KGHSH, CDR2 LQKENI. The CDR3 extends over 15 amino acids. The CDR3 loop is CASSPPAGHTGELFF. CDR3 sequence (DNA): TGTGCCAGCTCACCACCGGCGGGACACACCGGGGAGCTGTTTTTT.

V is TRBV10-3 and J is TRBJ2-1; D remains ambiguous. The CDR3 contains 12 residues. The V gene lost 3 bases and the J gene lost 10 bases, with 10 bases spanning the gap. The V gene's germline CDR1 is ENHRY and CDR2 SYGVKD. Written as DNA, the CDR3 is TGTGCCATCAGTGACCTAACGGAAGAGCAGTTCTTC. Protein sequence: CAISDLTEEQFF.

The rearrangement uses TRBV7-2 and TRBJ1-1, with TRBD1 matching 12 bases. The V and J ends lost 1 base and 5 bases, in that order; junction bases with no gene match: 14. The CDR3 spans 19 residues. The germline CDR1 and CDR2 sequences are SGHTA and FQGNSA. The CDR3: CASSLEISGTGGRRTEAFF. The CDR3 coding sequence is TGTGCCAGCAGCTTAGAAATATCTGGGACAGGGGGCCGCCGAACTGAAGCTTTCTTT.

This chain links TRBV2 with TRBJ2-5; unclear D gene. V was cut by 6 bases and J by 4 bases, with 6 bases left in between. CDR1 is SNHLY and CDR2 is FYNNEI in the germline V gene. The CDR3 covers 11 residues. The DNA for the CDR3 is TGTGCCAGCAGGGTCAGAGAGACCCAGTACTTC. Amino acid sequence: CASRVRETQYF.

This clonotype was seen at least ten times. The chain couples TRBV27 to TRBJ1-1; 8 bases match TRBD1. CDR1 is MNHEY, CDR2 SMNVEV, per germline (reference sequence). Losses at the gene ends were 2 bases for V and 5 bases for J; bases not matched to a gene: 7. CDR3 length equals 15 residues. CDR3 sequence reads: CASSLRTGLRTEAFF. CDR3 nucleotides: TGTGCCAGCAGTTTAAGGACAGGGTTGAGGACTGAAGCTTTCTTT.

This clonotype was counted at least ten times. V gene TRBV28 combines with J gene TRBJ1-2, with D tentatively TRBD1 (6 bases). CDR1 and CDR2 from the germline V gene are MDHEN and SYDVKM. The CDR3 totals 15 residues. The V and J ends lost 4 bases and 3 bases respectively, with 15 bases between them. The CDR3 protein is CASSSPSGHHYGYTF. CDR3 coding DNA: TGTGCCAGCAGTTCCCCATCGGGACACCACTATGGCTACACCTTC.